Only a few counts were recorded for the clone carrying this T cell receptor beta chain. Its antigen remains unidentified. The record originates from a study of T cells after yellow fever vaccination. Study results and caveats: Just a small share of clonotypes turned up in the CD4 compartment as well as the CD8 compartment.

Template switching with 5'RACE generated the TCR cDNA and added a universal primer site and UMIs. TCRdb independently ran MiXCR on the 5' RACE reads; one entry per CDR3 protein. The sample lists 620,000 or so distinct CDR3 sequences, roughly a sixth occurring once. CDR1 is MNHNS, CDR2 SASEGT, per germline. Trimming pared 6 bases from V and 1 base from J, leaving 16 bases between. The CDR3 covers 17 residues. The receptor comes from a man between 18 and 35 years old who received the YFV17D yellow fever vaccine. The input for sequencing was PBMCs, taken 5 days after the first yellow fever vaccination. The V and J genes are TRBV6-1 and TRBJ2-6; the D is unclear. CDR3 in amino acids: CASSLGMTASGANVLTF. The CDR3 nucleotides are TGTGCCAGCAGCCTAGGAATGACGGCTTCTGGGGCCAACGTCCTGACTTTC.